A selection of T cell receptor beta chains follows, all from one sample in a study of Ad26.COV2.S vaccination and SARS-CoV-2 variants. Sequenced by immunoSEQ multiplex PCR; TCRdb stores in-frame clones only, minus some. The sample consists of roughly 350,000 clones, roughly 90% of them appearing once. The sequencing used peripheral blood, collected in a trial of Ad26.COV2.S vaccine versus placebo. Source of these receptors: a person between 18 and 65 years old who received the Ad26.COV2.S COVID-19 vaccine or a placebo. Both conserved end residues are trimmed from each CDR3.

V: TRBV28; J: TRBJ2-5; CDR3: ASGRDQGSETQY
V: TRBV4-1; J: TRBJ2-2; CDR3: ASREPKTGELF
V: TRBV6-1; J: TRBJ2-7; CDR3: ASSDTGNYEQY
V: TRBV19; J: TRBJ1-6; CDR3: ASSNFNSPLH
V: TRBV7-3; J: TRBJ2-3; CDR3: ASSLSGVTADTQY
V: TRBV6-2/TRBV6-3; J: TRBJ1-5; CDR3: ASRPDSNQPQH
V: TRBV7-9; J: TRBJ2-3; CDR3: ASSLNPDTQY
V: TRBV29-1; J: TRBJ1-1; CDR3: SVERGVSEAF
V: TRBV6-2/TRBV6-3; J: TRBJ2-5; CDR3: ASSFLAGVAETQY
V: TRBV28; J: TRBJ2-7; CDR3: ASSSRRGPLEQY
V: TRBV2; J: TRBJ2-5; CDR3: ASRTGVVETQY
V: TRBV6-5; J: TRBJ1-2; CDR3: ASRDRDSNYGYT
V: TRBV15; J: TRBJ2-7; CDR3: ATSLFGGRYEQY
V: TRBV5-1; J: TRBJ2-2; CDR3: ASSPSLGGSTGELF
V: TRBV11-1; J: TRBJ2-5; CDR3: ASSFDRGQQETQY
V: TRBV5-1; J: TRBJ1-1; CDR3: ASSWDSGLNTEAF
V: TRBV25-1; J: TRBJ2-2; CDR3: ASSELGGQTSTGELF
V: TRBV15; J: TRBJ2-1; CDR3: ATSRGGSYNEQF
V: TRBV19; J: TRBJ2-5; CDR3: ASSGLSGETQY
V: TRBV9; J: TRBJ2-1; CDR3: ASSSGRRSYNEQF
V: TRBV6-1; J: TRBJ1-1; CDR3: ASSELPGDTEAF
V: TRBV19; J: TRBJ2-4; CDR3: ASSIISGFGERGNIQY
V: TRBV27; J: TRBJ2-7; CDR3: ASRSILAGGDEQY
V: TRBV7-7; J: TRBJ2-5; CDR3: ASSLEGLPKETQY
V: TRBV5-1; J: TRBJ1-1; CDR3: ASSLLSENTEAF
V: TRBV3-1/TRBV3-2; J: TRBJ2-7; CDR3: ASSPTTGFDEQY
V: TRBV20-1; J: TRBJ1-3; CDR3: SASQGESSGNTIY
V: TRBV28; J: TRBJ1-3; CDR3: ASSTGTYSGNTIY
V: TRBV5-6; J: TRBJ1-2; CDR3: ASSLADRHYGYT
V: TRBV27; J: TRBJ1-2; CDR3: ASRTNGNYGYT
V: TRBV3-1/TRBV3-2; J: TRBJ2-7; CDR3: ASSQDWGLADEQY
V: TRBV27; J: TRBJ1-5; CDR3: ASRTASQPQH
V: TRBV9; J: TRBJ1-2; CDR3: ASSVAGGNYGYT
V: TRBV7-9; J: TRBJ2-7; CDR3: ASSLGFDYEQY
V: TRBV27; J: TRBJ2-6; CDR3: ASSQLTASGANVLT
V: TRBV7-9; J: TRBJ1-2; CDR3: ASSPTGQGGGYT
V: TRBV4-2; J: TRBJ1-2; CDR3: ASSQEQVSPYGYT
V: TRBV28; J: TRBJ1-1; CDR3: ARLLMNTEAF
V: TRBV4-3; J: TRBJ2-2; CDR3: ASSQAGDTGELF
V: TRBV2; J: TRBJ2-5; CDR3: ASHSQGQQSETQY
V: TRBV11-3; J: TRBJ2-1; CDR3: ASSFPRVVLFNEQF
V: TRBV7-2; J: TRBJ2-7; CDR3: ASSLEQGGLYEQY